The sequence of this T cell receptor beta chain was determined in a study of blood T cells in healthy people across ages. About this clonotype: Its antigen is unidentified.

Study outcomes and limitations: Samples with more naive T cells showed higher observed beta diversity. Aged donors had fewer naive CD4+ cells and lower diversity than long-lived donors.

A second PCR of roughly 7 to 11 cycles used a sample-barcoded 5' primer and a J-beta primer mix. TCRdb used MiXCR to reprocess the 5' RACE reads, holding one entry per CDR3 protein. There are 800,000 or so distinct CDR3 sequences in the sample; 25% occur only once, and approximately 4% lies in the top ten. This CDR3 contains 14 residues. Trimming removed 2 bases from V and 4 bases from J, with 14 bases in between. CDR1 DFQATT and CDR2 SNEGSKA come from the germline V gene (reference sequence). The sample was also linked to a second study, of T cells of mothers and their children. That source reports: In related and unrelated pairs alike, thymic selection shapes TCR recombination output, with inherited differences minor. An overlap that was slightly higher, though non-significant, was seen in related mother-child pairs versus unrelated pairs.

This receptor was identified in a boy between 10 and 17 years old in good health. Sequencing was carried out using blood. The chain has TRBV20-1 and TRBJ1-1, with a possible D match to TRBD1 (5 bases). The CDR3 loop is CSARLAGSGTEAFF. The CDR3, as DNA: TGCAGTGCTAGATTGGCAGGGTCGGGCACTGAAGCTTTCTTT.